The sequence of this T cell receptor beta chain was determined in a study of T cell responses to AZD1222 COVID-19 vaccine. Findings of the study overall: Spike-specific TCR breadth rose after two AZD1222 doses, and depth rose as well. Clonal diversity may have been underestimated, and the donors were mostly white British, with more females than males.

A word on this clone: Its antigen is undetermined.

This CDR3 region has 15 residues. V dropped 6 bases and J dropped 1; count of bases not matched to a gene: 8. CDR1 and CDR2 from the germline V gene are MDHEN and SYDVKM. The protocol was immunoSEQ multiplex PCR, while the TCRdb copy is restricted to in-frame clones and leaves out a portion. The sample holds approximately 100,000 clones; 92% are singletons and the top ten take 0.95% to 1.5%. The sample here was peripheral blood, taken on day 0 of AZD1222 vaccination. This chain uses TRBV28 with TRBJ1-2, with 7 bases fitting TRBD1. The TCR was taken from an adult in good health. The CDR3 nucleotides are TGTGCCAGCAGCCTTTCTCGACAGGGTAACTATGGCTACACCTTC. Protein product: CASSLSRQGNYGYTF.